This TCR beta chain was recovered during a study of blood T cell repertoires in COVID-19. Study-wide context: There were acute and convalescent COVID-19 samples, and they came from the United States, Italy and Spain. T cells, B-cell-depleted T cells, or PBMCs supplied cDNA or gDNA.

Methods used by the authors: Scientists estimated how many nucleated cells there were by amplifying reference gene primers. Produced via immunoSEQ multiplex PCR; TCRdb's table is partial and in-frame only. V, J and clone size reflect that table, while D and trimming were determined from the DNA. The sample has about 81,000 clones; 88% are singletons. Germline V gene sequence: CDR1 GTSNPN, CDR2 SVGIG (reference sequence). V lost 3 bases to trimming and J lost 7 bases, with 16 bases between them. This CDR3 is built from 14 residues. V is TRBV30 and J is TRBJ2-1; D possibly corresponds to TRBD1 (5 bases). This TCR came from an elderly woman with acute or convalescent COVID-19. Sequencing was done on a sample of peripheral blood. The chain's CDR3 is CAWRAKGRSNEQFF. The CDR3 DNA reads as TGTGCCTGGAGGGCCAAGGGGCGGTCAAATGAGCAGTTCTTC.